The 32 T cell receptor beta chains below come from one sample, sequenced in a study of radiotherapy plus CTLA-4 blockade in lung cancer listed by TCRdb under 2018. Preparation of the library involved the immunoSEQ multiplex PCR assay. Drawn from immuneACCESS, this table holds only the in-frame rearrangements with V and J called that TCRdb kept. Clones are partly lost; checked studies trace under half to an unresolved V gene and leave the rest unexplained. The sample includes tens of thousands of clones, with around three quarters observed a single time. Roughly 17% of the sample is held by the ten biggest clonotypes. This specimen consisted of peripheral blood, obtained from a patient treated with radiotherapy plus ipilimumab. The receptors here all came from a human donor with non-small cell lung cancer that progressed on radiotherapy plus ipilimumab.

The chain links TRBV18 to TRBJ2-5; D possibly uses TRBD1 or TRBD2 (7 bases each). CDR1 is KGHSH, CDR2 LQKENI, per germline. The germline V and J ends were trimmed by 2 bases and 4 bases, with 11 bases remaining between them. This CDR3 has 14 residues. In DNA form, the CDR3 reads TGTGCCAGCTCACCATCAGGGGGGGCAGAGACCCAGTACTTC. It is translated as CASSPSGGAETQYF.

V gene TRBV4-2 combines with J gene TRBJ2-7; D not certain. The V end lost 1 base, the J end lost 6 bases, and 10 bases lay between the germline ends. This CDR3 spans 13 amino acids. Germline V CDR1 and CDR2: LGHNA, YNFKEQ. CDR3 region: CASSQAPQREQYF. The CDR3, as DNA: TGTGCCAGCAGCCAAGCCCCTCAGCGCGAGCAGTACTTC.

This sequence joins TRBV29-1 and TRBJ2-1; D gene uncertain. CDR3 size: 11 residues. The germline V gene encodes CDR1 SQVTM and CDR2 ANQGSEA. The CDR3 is CSYRYYNEQFF. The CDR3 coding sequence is TGCAGTTATCGCTATTACAATGAGCAGTTCTTC.

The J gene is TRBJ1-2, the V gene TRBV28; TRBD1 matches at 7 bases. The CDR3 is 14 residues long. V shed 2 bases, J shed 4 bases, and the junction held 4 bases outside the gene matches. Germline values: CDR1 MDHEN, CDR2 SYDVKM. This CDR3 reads CASSLGGTAYGYTF. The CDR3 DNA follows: TGTGCCAGCAGTTTAGGGGGGACAGCCTATGGCTACACCTTC.

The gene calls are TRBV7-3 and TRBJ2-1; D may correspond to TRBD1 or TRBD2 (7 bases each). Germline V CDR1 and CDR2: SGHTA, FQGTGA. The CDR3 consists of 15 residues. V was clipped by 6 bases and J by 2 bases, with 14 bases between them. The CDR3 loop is CASSQGGTPYNEQFF. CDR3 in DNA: TGTGCCAGCAGTCAGGGGGGGACACCCTACAATGAGCAGTTCTTC.

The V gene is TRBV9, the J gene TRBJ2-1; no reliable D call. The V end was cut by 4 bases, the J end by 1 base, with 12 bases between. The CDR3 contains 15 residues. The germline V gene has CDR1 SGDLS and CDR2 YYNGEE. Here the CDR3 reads CASSQPPSSYNEQFF. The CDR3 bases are TGTGCCAGCAGCCAACCTCCCTCGTCCTACAATGAGCAGTTCTTC.

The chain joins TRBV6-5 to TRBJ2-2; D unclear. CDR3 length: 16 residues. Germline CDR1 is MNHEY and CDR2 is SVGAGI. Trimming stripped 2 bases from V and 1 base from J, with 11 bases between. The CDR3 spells CASSYASQENTGELFF. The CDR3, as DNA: TGTGCCAGCAGTTACGCTAGTCAGGAGAACACCGGGGAGCTGTTTTTT.

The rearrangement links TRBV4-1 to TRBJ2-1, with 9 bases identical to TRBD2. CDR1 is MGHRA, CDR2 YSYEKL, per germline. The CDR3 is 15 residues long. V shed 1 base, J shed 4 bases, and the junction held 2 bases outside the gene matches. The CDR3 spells CASSQGTSVYNEQFF. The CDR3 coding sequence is TGCGCCAGCAGCCAAGGGACTAGCGTATACAATGAGCAGTTCTTC.

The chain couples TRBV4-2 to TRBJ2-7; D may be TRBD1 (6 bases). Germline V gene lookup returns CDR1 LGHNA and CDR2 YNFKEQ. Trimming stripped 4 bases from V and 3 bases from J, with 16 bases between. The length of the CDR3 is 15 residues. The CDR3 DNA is TGTGCCAGCAGCCCTTCACAGGGTCCTTACTACGAGCAGTACTTC. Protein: CASSPSQGPYYEQYF.

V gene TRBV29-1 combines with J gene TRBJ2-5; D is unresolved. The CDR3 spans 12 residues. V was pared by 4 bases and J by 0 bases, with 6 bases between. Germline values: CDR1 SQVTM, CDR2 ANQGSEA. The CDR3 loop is CSVVSYQETQYF. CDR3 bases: TGCAGCGTTGTATCTTACCAAGAGACCCAGTACTTC.

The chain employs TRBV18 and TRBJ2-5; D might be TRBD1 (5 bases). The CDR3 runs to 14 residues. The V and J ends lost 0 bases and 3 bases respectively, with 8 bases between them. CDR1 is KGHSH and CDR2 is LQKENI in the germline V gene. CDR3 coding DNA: TGTGCCAGCTCACCACCGTCCAGGGAAGAGACCCAGTACTTC. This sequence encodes CASSPPSREETQYF.

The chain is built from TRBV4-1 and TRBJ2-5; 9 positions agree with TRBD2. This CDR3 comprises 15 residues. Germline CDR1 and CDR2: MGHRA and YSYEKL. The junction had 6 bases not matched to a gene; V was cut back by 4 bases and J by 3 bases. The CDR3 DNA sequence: TGCGCCAGCAGCCCCATTGTAGCGGGAGAAGAGACCCAGTACTTC. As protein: CASSPIVAGEETQYF.

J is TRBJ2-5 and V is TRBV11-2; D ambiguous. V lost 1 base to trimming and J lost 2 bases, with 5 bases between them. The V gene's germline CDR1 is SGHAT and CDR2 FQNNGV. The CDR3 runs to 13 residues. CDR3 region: CASSLGRQETQYF. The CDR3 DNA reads TGTGCCAGCAGCTTAGGACGTCAAGAGACCCAGTACTTC.

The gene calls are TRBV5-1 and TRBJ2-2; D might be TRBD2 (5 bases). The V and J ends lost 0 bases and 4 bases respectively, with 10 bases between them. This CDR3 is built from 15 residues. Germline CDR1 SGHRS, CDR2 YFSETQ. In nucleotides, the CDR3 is TGCGCCAGCAGCTTGGGGTCCCGGGGCACCGGGGAGCTGTTTTTT. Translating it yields CASSLGSRGTGELFF.

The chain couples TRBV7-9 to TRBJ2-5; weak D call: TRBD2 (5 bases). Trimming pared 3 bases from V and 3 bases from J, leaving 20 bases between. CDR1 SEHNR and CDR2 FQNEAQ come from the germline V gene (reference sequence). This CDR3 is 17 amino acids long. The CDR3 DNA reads TGTGCCAGCAGCTTCCGATCCATGTGGAGGCAGGAAGAGACCCAGTACTTC. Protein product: CASSFRSMWRQEETQYF.

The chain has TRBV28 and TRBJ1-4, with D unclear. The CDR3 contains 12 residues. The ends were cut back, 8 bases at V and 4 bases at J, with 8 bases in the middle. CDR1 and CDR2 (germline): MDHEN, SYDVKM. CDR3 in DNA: TGTGCCAGCGAAGCACTTAATGAAAAACTGTTTTTT. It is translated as CASEALNEKLFF.

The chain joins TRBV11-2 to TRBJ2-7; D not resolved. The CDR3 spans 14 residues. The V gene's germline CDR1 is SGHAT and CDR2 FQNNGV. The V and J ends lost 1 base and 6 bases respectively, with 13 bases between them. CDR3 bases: TGTGCCAGCAGCTTAGGAGGTATCCCTAGCGAGCAGTACTTC. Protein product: CASSLGGIPSEQYF. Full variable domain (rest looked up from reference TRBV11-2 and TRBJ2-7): EAGVAQSPRYKIIEKRQSVAFWCNPISGHATLYWYQQILGQGPKLLIQFQNNGVVDDSQLPKDRFSAERLKGVDSTLKIQPAKLEDSAVYLCASSLGGIPSEQYFGPGTRLTVT.

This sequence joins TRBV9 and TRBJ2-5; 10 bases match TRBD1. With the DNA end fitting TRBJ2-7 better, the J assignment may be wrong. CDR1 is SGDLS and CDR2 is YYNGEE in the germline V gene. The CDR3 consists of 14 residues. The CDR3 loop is CASSPGTGAYEQYF. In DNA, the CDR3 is TGTGCCAGCAGCCCAGGGACAGGGGCCTACGAGCAGTACTTC.

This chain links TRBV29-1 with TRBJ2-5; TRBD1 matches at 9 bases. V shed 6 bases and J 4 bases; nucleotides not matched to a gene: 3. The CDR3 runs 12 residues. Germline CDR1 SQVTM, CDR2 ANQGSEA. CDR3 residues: CSVQGAAETQYF. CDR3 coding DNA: TGCAGCGTACAGGGGGCCGCAGAGACCCAGTACTTC.

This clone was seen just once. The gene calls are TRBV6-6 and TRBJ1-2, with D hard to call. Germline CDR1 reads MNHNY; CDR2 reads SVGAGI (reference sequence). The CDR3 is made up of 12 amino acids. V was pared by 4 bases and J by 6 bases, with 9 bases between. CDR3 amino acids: CASSSGSDGYTF. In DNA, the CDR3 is TGTGCCAGCAGTTCCGGATCCGATGGCTACACCTTC.

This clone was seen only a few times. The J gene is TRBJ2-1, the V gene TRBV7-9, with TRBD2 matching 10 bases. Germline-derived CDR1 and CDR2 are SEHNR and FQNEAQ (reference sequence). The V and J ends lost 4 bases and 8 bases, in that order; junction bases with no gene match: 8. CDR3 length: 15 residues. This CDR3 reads CASSWLAGAGDEQFF. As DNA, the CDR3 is TGTGCCAGCAGCTGGCTAGCGGGAGCTGGGGATGAGCAGTTCTTC. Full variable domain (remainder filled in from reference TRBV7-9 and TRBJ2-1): DTGVSQNPRHKITKRGQNVTFRCDPISEHNRLYWYRQTLGQGPEFLTYFQNEAQLEKSRLLSDRFSAERPKGSFSTLEIQRTEQGDSAMYLCASSWLAGAGDEQFFGPGTRLTVL.

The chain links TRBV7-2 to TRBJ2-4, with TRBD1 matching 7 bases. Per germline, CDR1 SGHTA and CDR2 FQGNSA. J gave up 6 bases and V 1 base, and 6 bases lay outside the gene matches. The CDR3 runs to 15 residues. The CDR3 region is CASSLVLTGTNIQYF. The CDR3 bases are TGTGCCAGCAGCTTAGTTTTGACAGGGACAAACATTCAGTACTTC.

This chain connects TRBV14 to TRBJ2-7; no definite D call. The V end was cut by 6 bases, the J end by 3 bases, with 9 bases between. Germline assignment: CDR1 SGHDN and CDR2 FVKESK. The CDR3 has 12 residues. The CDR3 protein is CASSRDHYEQYF. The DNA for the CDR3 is TGTGCCAGCAGTCGAGACCACTACGAGCAGTACTTC. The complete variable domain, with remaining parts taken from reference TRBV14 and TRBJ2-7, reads EAGVTQFPSHSVIEKGQTVTLRCDPISGHDNLYWYRRVMGKEIKFLLHFVKESKQDESGMPNNRFLAERTGGTYSTLKVQPAELEDSGVYFCASSRDHYEQYFGPGTRLTVT.

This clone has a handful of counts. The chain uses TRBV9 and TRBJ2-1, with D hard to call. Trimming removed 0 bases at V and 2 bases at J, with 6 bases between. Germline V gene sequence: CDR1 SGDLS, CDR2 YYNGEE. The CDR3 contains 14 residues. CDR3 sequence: CASSVAAAYNEQFF. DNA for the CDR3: TGTGCCAGCAGCGTAGCGGCAGCCTACAATGAGCAGTTCTTC.

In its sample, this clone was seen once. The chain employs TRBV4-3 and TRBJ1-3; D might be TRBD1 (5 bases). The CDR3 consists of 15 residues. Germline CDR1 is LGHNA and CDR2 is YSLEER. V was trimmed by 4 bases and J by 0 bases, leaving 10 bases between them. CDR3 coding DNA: TGCGCCAGCAGCCTCTTGGGGCCCTCTGGAAACACCATATATTTT. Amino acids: CASSLLGPSGNTIYF.

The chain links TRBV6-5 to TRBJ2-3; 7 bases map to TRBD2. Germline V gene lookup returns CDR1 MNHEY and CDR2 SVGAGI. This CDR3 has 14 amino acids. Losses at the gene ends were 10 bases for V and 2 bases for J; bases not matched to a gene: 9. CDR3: CATGWTSPTDTQYF. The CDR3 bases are TGTGCCACCGGGTGGACTAGTCCCACAGATACGCAGTATTTT.

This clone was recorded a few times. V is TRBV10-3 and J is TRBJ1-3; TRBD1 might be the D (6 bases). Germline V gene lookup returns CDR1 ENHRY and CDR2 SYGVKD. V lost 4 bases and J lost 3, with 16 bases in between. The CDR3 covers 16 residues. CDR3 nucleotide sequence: TGTGCCATCAGTGGTACAGGGCGAGTTGGTGGAAACACCATATATTTT. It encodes CAISGTGRVGGNTIYF.

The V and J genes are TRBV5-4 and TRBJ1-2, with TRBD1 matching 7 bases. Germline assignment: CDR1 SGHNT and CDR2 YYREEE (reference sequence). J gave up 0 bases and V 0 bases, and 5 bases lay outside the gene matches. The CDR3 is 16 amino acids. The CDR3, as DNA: TGTGCCAGCAGCTTGGCAGGGACAGAGTCTAACTATGGCTACACCTTC. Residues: CASSLAGTESNYGYTF.

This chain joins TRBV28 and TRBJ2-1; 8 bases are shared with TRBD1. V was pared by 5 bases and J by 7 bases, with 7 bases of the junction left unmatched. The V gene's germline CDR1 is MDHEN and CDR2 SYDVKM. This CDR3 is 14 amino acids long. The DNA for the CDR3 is TGTGCCAGCAGTCCTCAGGGGGCTTGGAATGAGCAGTTCTTC. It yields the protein CASSPQGAWNEQFF.

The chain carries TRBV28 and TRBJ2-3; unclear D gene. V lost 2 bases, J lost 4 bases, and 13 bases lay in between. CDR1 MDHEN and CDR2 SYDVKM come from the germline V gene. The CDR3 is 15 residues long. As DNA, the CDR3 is TGTGCCAGCAGTTTAGTAGGCCGCGACGCAGATACGCAGTATTTT. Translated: CASSLVGRDADTQYF.

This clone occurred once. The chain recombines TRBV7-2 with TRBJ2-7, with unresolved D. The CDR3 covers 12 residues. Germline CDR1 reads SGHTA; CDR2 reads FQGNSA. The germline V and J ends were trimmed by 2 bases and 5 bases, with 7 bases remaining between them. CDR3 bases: TGTGCCAGCAGCTTATGGCTGCACGAGCAGTACTTC. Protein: CASSLWLHEQYF.

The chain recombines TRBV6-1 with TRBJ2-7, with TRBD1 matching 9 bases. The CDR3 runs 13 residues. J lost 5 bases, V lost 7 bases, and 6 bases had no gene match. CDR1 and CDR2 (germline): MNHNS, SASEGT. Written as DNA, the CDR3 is TGTGCCAGCAAGAGGGACAGGGCGCACGAGCAGTACTTC. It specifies CASKRDRAHEQYF.